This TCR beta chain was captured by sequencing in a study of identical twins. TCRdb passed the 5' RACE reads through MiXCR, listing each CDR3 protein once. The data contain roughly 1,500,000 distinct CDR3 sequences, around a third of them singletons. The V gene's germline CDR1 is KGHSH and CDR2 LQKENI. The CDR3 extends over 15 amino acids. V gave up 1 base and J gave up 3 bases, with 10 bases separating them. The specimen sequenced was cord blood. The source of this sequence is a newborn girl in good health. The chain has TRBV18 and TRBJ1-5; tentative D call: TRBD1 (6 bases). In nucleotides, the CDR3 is TGTGCCAGCTCACCACTACAGGGATTCAATCAGCCCCAGCATTTT. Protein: CASSPLQGFNQPQHF.